This is a list of T cell receptor beta chains from one sample in a study of identical twins. TCRdb independently ran MiXCR on the 5' RACE reads; one entry per CDR3 protein. This sample has about 200,000 distinct CDR3 sequences, with around a tenth found just once. The source material was memory (CD45RO+) T cells sorted from blood. These receptor sequences come from a woman between 18 and 30 years old in good health. Each CDR3 is given with its conserved first and last residue. Each record gives: V gene, D gene, J gene, clone size, CDR3 protein, CDR3 DNA. D genes are given only for firm matches. Clone size is shown for a subset of rows, as once, few, many or a class of expanded clone.

TRBV20-1	.	TRBJ1-6	.	CSARSLSSYNSPLHF	TGCAGTGCTAGGAGCCTAAGCTCCTATAATTCACCCCTCCACTTT
TRBV12-3/TRBV12-4	.	TRBJ2-7	many	CASSLTGPYEQYF	TGTGCCAGCAGTTTAACAGGGCCCTACGAGCAGTACTTC
TRBV20-1	TRBD1	TRBJ1-2	few	CSADRVGGYTF	TGCAGTGCGGACAGGGTGGGTGGCTACACCTTC
TRBV14	.	TRBJ1-1	.	CASSKLGHNTEAFF	TGTGCCAGCAGCAAACTCGGACACAACACTGAAGCTTTCTTT
TRBV18	.	TRBJ2-1	.	CASSPPMGGAGEQFF	TGTGCCAGCTCACCCCCGATGGGGGGGGCGGGTGAGCAGTTCTTC
TRBV5-6	.	TRBJ2-3	.	CASLRGMGADTQYF	TGTGCCAGCCTGCGGGGAATGGGCGCAGATACGCAGTATTTT
TRBV6-2/TRBV6-3	.	TRBJ2-1	.	CASSRRESLRSYNEQFF	TGTGCCAGCAGCCGACGGGAGTCTCTTCGGTCTTACAATGAGCAGTTCTTC
TRBV7-9	.	TRBJ2-1	many	CASSWGYYNEQFF	TGTGCCAGCAGCTGGGGTTACTACAATGAGCAGTTCTTC
TRBV19	TRBD2	TRBJ2-1	.	CASTPRQREGVEQFF	TGTGCCAGTACCCCCCGGCAGCGGGAAGGGGTTGAGCAGTTCTTC
TRBV21-1	.	TRBJ2-7	.	CASSRGRQGAPSYEQYF	TGTGCCAGCAGCCGGGGAAGACAGGGGGCTCCATCCTACGAGCAGTACTTC
TRBV11-2	TRBD2	TRBJ2-5	.	CASSLQRGSETQYF	TGTGCCAGCAGCTTACAGCGGGGGTCTGAGACCCAGTACTTC
TRBV4-3	.	TRBJ1-2	few	CASSQDSSGLTPNYGYTF	TGCGCCAGCAGCCAAGATTCATCCGGACTTACACCAAACTATGGCTACACCTTC
TRBV28	TRBD2	TRBJ2-1	many	CASRGLAGEDEQFF	TGTGCCAGCAGAGGACTAGCGGGAGAGGATGAGCAGTTCTTC
TRBV4-3	.	TRBJ2-1	.	CASSSTGASYNEQFF	TGCGCCAGCAGCAGTACCGGGGCATCCTACAATGAGCAGTTCTTC
TRBV4-3	.	TRBJ2-5	.	CASSQDILTETQYF	TGCGCCAGCAGCCAAGATATACTAACCGAGACCCAGTACTTC
TRBV19	.	TRBJ2-3	once	CASSRTGTTDTQYF	TGTGCCAGTAGTCGAACCGGGACCACAGATACGCAGTATTTT
TRBV11-2	TRBD1	TRBJ2-1	.	CASSSRTGLLNEQFF	TGTGCCAGCAGCTCCCGGACAGGGCTGCTCAATGAGCAGTTCTTC
TRBV20-1	.	TRBJ2-7	.	CSASGAYEQYF	TGCAGTGCTTCCGGGGCCTACGAGCAGTACTTC
TRBV5-1	.	TRBJ1-1	few	CASSQDKGVAEAFF	TGCGCCAGCAGCCAGGACAAGGGGGTGGCTGAAGCTTTCTTT
TRBV12-3/TRBV12-4	TRBD1	TRBJ2-3	.	CASSRRQGEDTQYF	TGTGCCAGCAGCAGGCGACAGGGTGAGGATACGCAGTATTTT
TRBV3-1	.	TRBJ1-6	few	CASSPNRVYNSPLHF	TGTGCCAGCAGCCCCAACAGGGTCTATAATTCACCCCTCCACTTT
TRBV20-1	.	TRBJ2-1	many	CSARIGHEQFF	TGCAGTGCTAGGATTGGTCATGAGCAGTTCTTC
TRBV5-5	.	TRBJ2-1	.	CASSPNWRDNEQFF	TGTGCCAGCAGCCCTAACTGGAGGGACAATGAGCAGTTCTTC
TRBV7-8	TRBD1	TRBJ1-2	.	CASSSAGQGGWTRGYTF	TGTGCCAGCAGCTCCGCCGGACAGGGAGGATGGACTAGGGGCTACACCTTC
TRBV10-3	TRBD2	TRBJ2-2	.	CAIEGGSGRTGELFF	TGTGCCATCGAAGGCGGTAGCGGGAGAACCGGGGAGCTGTTTTTT
TRBV6-1	.	TRBJ2-5	.	CASSTPRGTRKLETQYF	TGTGCCAGCAGCACGCCCAGGGGGACTAGAAAGTTGGAGACCCAGTACTTC
TRBV24-1	.	TRBJ2-3	few	CATSDFLSDTQYF	TGTGCCACCAGTGACTTTCTATCAGATACGCAGTATTTT
TRBV5-1	.	TRBJ2-7	many	CASSFGPGDEQYF	TGCGCCAGCAGCTTTGGACCCGGCGACGAGCAGTACTTC
TRBV29-1	.	TRBJ2-1	.	CSVEDRRAAGDEQFF	TGCAGCGTTGAAGATCGGAGGGCAGCGGGCGATGAGCAGTTCTTC
TRBV20-1	.	TRBJ2-7	few	CSARDQGGRGDYEQYF	TGCAGTGCTAGAGATCAGGGTGGTAGGGGCGATTACGAGCAGTACTTC
TRBV11-3	.	TRBJ1-1	.	CASSLDRASTEAFF	TGTGCCAGCAGCTTAGATAGGGCATCGACTGAAGCTTTCTTT
TRBV6-2/TRBV6-3	.	TRBJ2-7	few	CASSYDWDEQYF	TGTGCCAGCAGTTACGATTGGGACGAGCAGTACTTC
TRBV29-1	.	TRBJ1-1	.	CSVAVGVKHTEAFF	TGCAGCGTTGCTGTAGGGGTCAAGCACACTGAAGCTTTCTTT
TRBV7-9	.	TRBJ2-5	.	CASIRDNQETQYF	TGTGCCAGCATCCGGGACAACCAAGAGACCCAGTACTTC
TRBV19	TRBD2	TRBJ2-5	few	CASSRTRLAGRGLLGQETQYF	TGTGCCAGTAGTAGGACCCGCCTAGCGGGAAGGGGTTTATTAGGCCAAGAGACCCAGTACTTC
TRBV10-3	.	TRBJ1-1	few	CATGGGTEAFF	TGTGCCACCGGAGGGGGCACTGAAGCTTTCTTT
TRBV11-2	.	TRBJ2-1	many	CASSLDLGNEQFF	TGTGCCAGCAGCTTAGATCTGGGTAATGAGCAGTTCTTC